The present T cell receptor beta chain was sequenced within a study of Ad26.COV2.S vaccination and SARS-CoV-2 variants. Looking at the study overall: Donor was assigned to the Ad26.COV2.S arm of trial COV1001. The vaccine Ad26.COV2.S was put into the muscle once, or twice with 56 days between.

Trimming left V 6 bases short and J 1 base short, with 10 bases between. The CDR3 consists of 13 residues. CDR1 and CDR2 from the germline V gene are SGHNT and YYREEE (reference sequence). Regarding treatment: 19 received Ad26.COV2.S at low or high dose, single or two shots; roughly five received placebo; per-sample allocation not given. The samples date from day 63 after the first vaccine or placebo injection. Using immunoSEQ multiplex PCR, the repertoire was profiled, and TCRdb retains in-frame clones only, with some absent. The profile covers about 220,000 clones, with approximately 88% appearing a single time and around a tenth taken by the ten largest.

The source was peripheral blood, collected in a trial of Ad26.COV2.S vaccine versus placebo. The genes are TRBV5-4 and TRBJ1-1; D remains ambiguous. This receptor was obtained from a person between 18 and 65 years old who received the Ad26.COV2.S COVID-19 vaccine or a placebo. CDR3 sequence: CASTSRRNTEAFF. The DNA for the CDR3 is TGTGCCAGCACTTCTCGACGGAACACTGAAGCTTTCTTT.